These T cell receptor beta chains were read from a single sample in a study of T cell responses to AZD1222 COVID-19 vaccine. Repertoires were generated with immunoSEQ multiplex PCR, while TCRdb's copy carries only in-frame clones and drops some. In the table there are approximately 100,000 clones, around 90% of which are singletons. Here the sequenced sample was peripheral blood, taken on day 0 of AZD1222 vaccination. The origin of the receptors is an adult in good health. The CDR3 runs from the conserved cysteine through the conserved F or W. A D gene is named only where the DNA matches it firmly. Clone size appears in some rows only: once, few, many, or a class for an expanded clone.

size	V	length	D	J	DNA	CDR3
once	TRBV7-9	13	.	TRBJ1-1	TGTGCCAGCAGCTACGTGGGGGACACTGAAGCTTTCTTT	CASSYVGDTEAFF
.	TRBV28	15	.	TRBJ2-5	TGTGCCAGCAGCCTCAGGGGCAGGGAGCAAAAGACCCAGTACTTC	CASSLRGREQKTQYF
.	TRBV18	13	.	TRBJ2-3	TGTGCCAGCTCTACCGCCCGCACAGATACGCAGTATTTT	CASSTARTDTQYF
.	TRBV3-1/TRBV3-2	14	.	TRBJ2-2	TGTGCCAGCAGCCAGGGCCCAGGTACCGGGGAGCTGTTTTTT	CASSQGPGTGELFF
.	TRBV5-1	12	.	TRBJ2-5	TGCGCCAGCGGAAATATTCAAGAGACCCAGTACTTC	CASGNIQETQYF
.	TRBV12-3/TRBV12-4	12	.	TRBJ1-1	TGTGCCAGCAGTCAGGGAGTCACTGAAGCTTTCTTT	CASSQGVTEAFF
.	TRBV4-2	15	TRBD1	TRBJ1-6	TGTGCCAGCAGCCAAGGGACAGGGAGTGGTTCACCCCTCCACTTT	CASSQGTGSGSPLHF
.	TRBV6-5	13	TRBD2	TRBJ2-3	TGTGCCAGCAGTTACGGACTAGAAGATACGCAGTATTTT	CASSYGLEDTQYF
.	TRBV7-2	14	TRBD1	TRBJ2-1	TGTGCCAGCAGCTTCTGGACAGGGGGCGATGAGCAGTTCTTC	CASSFWTGGDEQFF
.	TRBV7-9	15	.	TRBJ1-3	TGTGCCAGCAGCCAAGACGGTGCCTCTGGAAACACCATATATTTT	CASSQDGASGNTIYF
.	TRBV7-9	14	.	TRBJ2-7	TGTGCCAGCAGCTTAGAGGGGTGGGTCTACGAGCAGTACTTC	CASSLEGWVYEQYF
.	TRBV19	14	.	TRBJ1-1	TGTGCCAGTAGTATTGACAGAATGAACACTGAAGCTTTCTTT	CASSIDRMNTEAFF
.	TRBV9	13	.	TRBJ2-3	TGTGCCAGCAGCGTAAAAGTTTCAGGTACGCAGTATTTT	CASSVKVSGTQYF
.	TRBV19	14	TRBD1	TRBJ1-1	TGTGCCAGTAGGAACTCCAGGGGGGGTACTGAAGCTTTCTTT	CASRNSRGGTEAFF
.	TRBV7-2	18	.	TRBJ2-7	TGTGCCAGCAGCTCCTACCCCGAGTCAGACGCCCTACGGGTAGGAGTGGACTTC	CASSSYPESDALRVGVDF
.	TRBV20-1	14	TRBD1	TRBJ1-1	TGCAGTGCTAGTATGACAGGGGGGAACACTGAAGCTTTCTTT	CSASMTGGNTEAFF
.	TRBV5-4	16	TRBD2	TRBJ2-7	TGTGCCAGCAGCTTCGGAGCGGGGGGCCTTTCCTACGAGCAGTACTTC	CASSFGAGGLSYEQYF
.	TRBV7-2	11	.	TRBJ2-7	TGTGCCAGCAGCCAGGACCTTGAGCAGTACTTC	CASSQDLEQYF
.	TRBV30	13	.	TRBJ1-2	TGTGCCTGGAGTGGGACAGCCAAGGAAGGCTACACCTTC	CAWSGTAKEGYTF
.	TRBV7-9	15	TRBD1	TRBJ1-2	TGTGCCAGCAGCTTCACTGACAGGGGGCCGGTCGGCTACACCTTC	CASSFTDRGPVGYTF
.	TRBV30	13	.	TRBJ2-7	TGTGCCTGGAGCAGGTCGAGCTCCTACGAGCAGTACTTC	CAWSRSSSYEQYF
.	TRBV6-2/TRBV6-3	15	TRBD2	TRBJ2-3	TGTGCCAGCAGTTCCCGACTAGCGTTCACAGATACGCAGTATTTT	CASSSRLAFTDTQYF
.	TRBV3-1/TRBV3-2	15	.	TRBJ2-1	TGTGCCAGCACACCTCATTTTGTGGCGGGCAATGAGCAGTTCTTC	CASTPHFVAGNEQFF
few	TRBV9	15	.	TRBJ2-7	TGTGCCAGCAGCGTAGATTGGCAGATGTTCTACGAGCAGTACTTC	CASSVDWQMFYEQYF
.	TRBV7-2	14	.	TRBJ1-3	TGTGCCAGCAGTTTAGGGACCTCTGGAAACACCATATATTTT	CASSLGTSGNTIYF
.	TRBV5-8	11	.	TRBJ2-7	TGTGCCAGCACGGGGGCCTACGAGCAGTACTTC	CASTGAYEQYF
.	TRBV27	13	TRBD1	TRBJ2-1	TGTGCCAGCAGTTGGAACAGGGGCAATGAGCAGTTCTTC	CASSWNRGNEQFF
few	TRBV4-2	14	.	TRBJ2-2	TGTGCCAGCAGCCAGCTCAGGGGTACCGGGGAGCTGTTTTTT	CASSQLRGTGELFF
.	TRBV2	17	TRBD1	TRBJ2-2	TGTGCCAGCAGTGTATTCCAGGGACAGGGGTACACCGGGGAGCTGTTTTTT	CASSVFQGQGYTGELFF
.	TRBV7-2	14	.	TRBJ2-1	TGTGCCACTAGGAGGAGGGGGGGGTACAATGAGCAGTTCTTC	CATRRRGGYNEQFF
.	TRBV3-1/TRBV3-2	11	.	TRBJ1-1	TGTGCCAGCAGCCAAGGGTTTATGGCTTTCTTT	CASSQGFMAFF
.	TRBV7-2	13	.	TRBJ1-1	TGTGCCAGCAGTTGGCCCGGGCCCACTGAAGCTTTCTTT	CASSWPGPTEAFF
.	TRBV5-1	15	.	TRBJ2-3	TGCGCCAGCAGCTTGAAGGCGGCGTTTACAGATACGCAGTATTTT	CASSLKAAFTDTQYF
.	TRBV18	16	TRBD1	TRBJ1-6	TGTGCCAGCTCACCACAGGGGGCCTCCTATAATTCACCCCTCCACTTT	CASSPQGASYNSPLHF
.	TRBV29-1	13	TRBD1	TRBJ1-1	TGCAGCGTTTCTACAGGGGCGGTAACTGAAGCTTTCTTT	CSVSTGAVTEAFF
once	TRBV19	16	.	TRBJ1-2	TGTGCCAGTAGTACCTCGAGACGGGGATCCAACTATGGCTACACCTTC	CASSTSRRGSNYGYTF
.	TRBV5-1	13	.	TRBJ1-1	TGCGCCAGCAGCTTAGGCATTAACACTGAAGCTTTCTTT	CASSLGINTEAFF
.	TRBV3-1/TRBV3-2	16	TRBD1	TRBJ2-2	TGTGCCAGCAGCCAAAGGGACAGGGCGTCCACCGGGGAGCTGTTTTTT	CASSQRDRASTGELFF
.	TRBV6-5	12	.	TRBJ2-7	TGTGCCAGCAGCGGACAGACCTACGAGCAGTACTTC	CASSGQTYEQYF
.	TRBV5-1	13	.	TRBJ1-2	TGCGCCAGCAGCTTGGGAGACCCAGGAGGCTACACCTTC	CASSLGDPGGYTF
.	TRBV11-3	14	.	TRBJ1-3	TGTGCCAGCAGCTTGGGGGGAACTGGAAACACCATATATTTT	CASSLGGTGNTIYF
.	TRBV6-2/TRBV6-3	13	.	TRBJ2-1	TGTGCCAGCAGTTACGACGGTCGGAATGAGCAGTTCTTC	CASSYDGRNEQFF
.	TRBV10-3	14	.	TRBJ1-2	TGTGCCACCTCAGACTATGGGGGGACCTATGGCTACACCTTC	CATSDYGGTYGYTF
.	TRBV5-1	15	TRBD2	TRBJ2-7	TGCGCCAGCAGCTCAACTAGCGGGGGGGCCTGGGAGCAGTACTTC	CASSSTSGGAWEQYF
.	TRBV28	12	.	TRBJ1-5	TGTGCCAGCAGTCTCACGTCAATGCCCCAGCATTTT	CASSLTSMPQHF
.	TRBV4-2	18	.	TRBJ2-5	TGTGCCAGCAGCCTACCCCTTGTGGGGGGCGCGGGGCAAGAGACCCAGTACTTC	CASSLPLVGGAGQETQYF
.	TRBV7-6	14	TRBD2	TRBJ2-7	TGTGCCAGCAGCTTACTAGCGGGGGTTTACGAGCAGTACTTC	CASSLLAGVYEQYF
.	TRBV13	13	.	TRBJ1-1	TGTGCCAGCAGCTCGGGACGGAACACTGAAGCTTTCTTT	CASSSGRNTEAFF
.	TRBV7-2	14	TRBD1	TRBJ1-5	TGTGCCAGCCGGTTTACAGGGGGCAATCAGCCCCAGCATTTT	CASRFTGGNQPQHF
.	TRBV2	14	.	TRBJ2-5	TGTGCCAGCAGTGACCGGGACAAAAAAGAGACCCAGTACTTC	CASSDRDKKETQYF
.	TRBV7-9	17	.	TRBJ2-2	TGTGCCAGCAGCTTAGCGATGGCGTTAGGGAACACCGGGGAGCTGTTTTTT	CASSLAMALGNTGELFF
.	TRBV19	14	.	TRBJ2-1	TGTGCCAGTAAGTCGGGAGTAGGGCACAATGAGCAGTTCTTC	CASKSGVGHNEQFF
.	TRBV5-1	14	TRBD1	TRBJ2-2	TGCGCCAGCACCCAGGGGGCGCCCACCGGGGAGCTGTTTTTT	CASTQGAPTGELFF
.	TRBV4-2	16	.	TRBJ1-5	TGTGCCAGCAGCCAAGAGTCGAACAAGGGCAATCAGCCCCAGCATTTT	CASSQESNKGNQPQHF
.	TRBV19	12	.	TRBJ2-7	TGTGCCAGTAGCACCGGGGGCTACGAGCAGTACTTC	CASSTGGYEQYF
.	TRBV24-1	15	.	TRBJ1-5	TGTGCCACCAGTGCCAGGGGCTGGAGCAATCAGCCCCAGCATTTT	CATSARGWSNQPQHF
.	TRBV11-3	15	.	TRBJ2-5	TGTGCCAGCAGCTTAGGTCCGGGGGCGGTTGAGACCCAGTACTTC	CASSLGPGAVETQYF
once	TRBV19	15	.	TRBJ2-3	TGTGCCAGTAGGCCTTCTGGACTGAACACAGATACGCAGTATTTT	CASRPSGLNTDTQYF
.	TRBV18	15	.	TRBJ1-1	TGTGCCAGCTCACCGCTCGGAGGGGGGAACACTGAAGCTTTCTTT	CASSPLGGGNTEAFF